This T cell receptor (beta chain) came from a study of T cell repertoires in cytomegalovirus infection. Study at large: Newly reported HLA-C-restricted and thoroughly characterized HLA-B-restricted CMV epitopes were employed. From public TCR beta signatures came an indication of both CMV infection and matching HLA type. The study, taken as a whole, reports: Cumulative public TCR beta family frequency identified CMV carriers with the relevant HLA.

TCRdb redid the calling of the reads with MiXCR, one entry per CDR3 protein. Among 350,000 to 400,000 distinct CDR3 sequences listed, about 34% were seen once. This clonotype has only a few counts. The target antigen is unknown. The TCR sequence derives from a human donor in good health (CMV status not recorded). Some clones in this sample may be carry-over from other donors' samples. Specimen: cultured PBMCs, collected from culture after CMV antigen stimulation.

The CDR3 DNA is TGTGCCAGCAGCCACCCGGGTCAGGAAGCTTTCTTT. It is translated as CASSHPGQEAFF. The gene calls are TRBV27 and TRBJ1-1; D unclear. Germline values: CDR1 MNHEY, CDR2 SMNVEV (reference sequence). The CDR3 is made up of 12 amino acids. The V gene lost 6 bases and the J gene lost 8 bases, with 13 bases spanning the gap.